A single sample is the source of the 23 T cell receptor beta chains below, sequenced in a study of control samples from healthy donors and cancer patients. Measured with immunoSEQ multiplex PCR; TCRdb has only the in-frame clones, and not every one. The sample records some 51,000 clones, approximately 95% being singletons. Sequenced input: blood. Receptors were obtained from a young woman in good health.

CDR3: CASSGDLGTDSTYEQYF. The DNA of the CDR3 is TGTGCCAGCAGTGGAGACCTCGGGACAGATAGTACCTACGAGCAGTACTTC. The V gene is TRBV25-1, the J gene TRBJ2-7; 7 bases fit TRBD1. The CDR3 consists of 17 residues. Germline-derived CDR1 and CDR2 are MGHDK and SYGVNS. V shed 4 bases, J shed 2 bases, and the junction held 14 bases outside the gene matches.

The chain recombines TRBV6-5 with TRBJ1-3; D might be TRBD1 (6 bases). The V end was cut by 0 bases, the J end by 2 bases, with 11 bases between. In germline, CDR1 is MNHEY, CDR2 SVGAGI. The CDR3 covers 16 residues. This chain's CDR3 is CASSYSTGTTGNTIYF. As DNA, the CDR3 is TGTGCCAGCAGTTACTCCACAGGGACCACTGGAAACACCATATATTTT.

The chain recombines TRBV4-3 with TRBJ1-1; perhaps TRBD1 as D (5 bases). V was shortened by 0 bases and J by 2 bases, with 22 bases between the two germline ends. This CDR3 is 19 amino acids long. CDR1 and CDR2 from the germline V gene are LGHNA and YSLEER. The CDR3 DNA reads TGCGCCAGCAGCCAAGACGTCTACCCGGGGCTGGAGGAAAACACTGAAGCTTTCTTT. Its translation is CASSQDVYPGLEENTEAFF.

The V gene is TRBV19, the J gene TRBJ2-7; D may correspond to TRBD1 or TRBD2 (5 bases each). The germline V and J ends were trimmed by 3 bases and 2 bases, with 11 bases remaining between them. Germline V gives CDR1 LNHDA, CDR2 SQIVND (reference sequence). This CDR3 comprises 14 residues. The DNA of the CDR3 is TGTGCCAGTAGTATTCGGGACCCAGCCTACGAGCAGTACTTC. This codes for CASSIRDPAYEQYF.

V usage is TRBV12-3 or TRBV12-4 and J usage is TRBJ2-1; D is ambiguous. Trimming left V 6 bases short and J 2 bases short, with 8 bases between. CDR3 length equals 13 residues. The CDR3 DNA follows: TGTGCCAGCAGACCCCGGACCTACAATGAGCAGTTCTTC. It codes for CASRPRTYNEQFF.

The V and J genes are TRBV7-7 and TRBJ2-5; possibly TRBD1 or TRBD2 for D (5 bases each). The germline CDR1 and CDR2 sequences are SSHAT and FNYEAQ (reference sequence). The CDR3 totals 14 residues. Deletions cut 2 bases from V and 5 bases from J, with 12 bases between. In DNA, the CDR3 is TGTGCCAGCAGCTTAACCGGAGAGGGGGAGACCCAGTACTTC. The encoded protein is CASSLTGEGETQYF.

This clone showed up just once. The chain recombines TRBV28 with TRBJ1-2, with 10 positions matching TRBD1. Trimming removed 7 bases from V and 4 bases from J; junction bases left unmatched: 9. The germline CDR1 and CDR2 sequences are MDHEN and SYDVKM. The CDR3 sequence is 15 residues long. Written as DNA, the CDR3 is TGTGCCAGCATTAAGCCGACAGGGGGCTTCTATGGCTACACCTTC. This encodes CASIKPTGGFYGYTF.

This chain uses TRBV19 with TRBJ2-7; 11 nucleotides line up with TRBD1. The CDR3 contains 14 residues. V gave up 6 bases and J gave up 6 bases; unmatched junction bases: 7. From germline, CDR1 is LNHDA and CDR2 SQIVND (reference sequence). CDR3 sequence: CASSKTGTGGEQYF. In DNA, the CDR3 is TGTGCCAGTAGCAAAACCGGGACAGGGGGCGAGCAGTACTTC.

The CDR3 spells CASSIYSTNTEAFF. The DNA for the CDR3 is TGTGCCAGCAGTATCTACAGCACGAACACTGAAGCTTTCTTT. This chain joins TRBV27 and TRBJ1-1, with D hard to call. V lost 5 bases and J 1 base, leaving 11 bases between the germline ends. This CDR3 has 14 residues. The V gene's germline CDR1 is MNHEY and CDR2 SMNVEV (reference sequence).

A word on this clone: This CDR3 fails to terminate in the conserved phenylalanine or tryptophan, so it likely reflects a read error. Because the CDR3's place on the DNA is in doubt, the DNA is left out and the CDR3 is given as listed by TCRdb. The J gene is TRBJ1-3, the V gene TRBV7-9. The CDR3 sequence runs 12 residues, both termini included. Germline V gives CDR1 SEHNR, CDR2 FQNEAQ (reference sequence). CDR3 sequence: CASSSPGAGLAI.

CDR3 region: CASSSPLLQGREQYF. DNA of the CDR3: TGTGCCAGCAGCTCCCCCCTACTACAGGGGCGCGAGCAGTACTTC. This chain joins TRBV5-5 and TRBJ2-7, with 7 bases that match TRBD1. CDR3 size: 15 residues. The V and J ends lost 3 bases and 6 bases, in that order; junction bases with no gene match: 12. Germline lookup yields CDR1 SGHKS and CDR2 YYEKEE (reference sequence).

This chain uses TRBV18 with TRBJ1-2, with D possibly TRBD1 on 6 matching bases. Trimming stripped 3 bases from V and 5 bases from J, with 13 bases between. The CDR3 sequence is 14 residues long. The germline V gene has CDR1 KGHSH and CDR2 LQKENI. Here the CDR3 DNA reads TGTGCCAGCTCACCGGAGGGGGGGAAGTATGGCTACACCTTC. It encodes CASSPEGGKYGYTF.

J is TRBJ2-7 and V is TRBV5-4; no reliable D call. Germline V gene data show CDR1 as SGHNT and CDR2 as YYREEE (reference sequence). Between the trimmed V and J ends, which lost 0 bases and 2 bases, there was a span of 6 bases. The CDR3 contains 13 residues. CDR3 in DNA: TGTGCCAGCAGCTTGGCGGCGACCTACGAGCAGTACTTC. Its protein product is CASSLAATYEQYF.

The chain is built from TRBV6-2 or TRBV6-3 and TRBJ1-2, with TRBD1 identical over 7 bases. This CDR3 is built from 15 residues. Germline CDR1 MNHEY, CDR2 SVGEGT. The V and J ends lost 0 bases and 8 bases, in that order; junction bases with no gene match: 9. CDR3 nucleotide sequence: TGTGCCAGCAGTTACTCGATTACAGGGGAGTCAGGCTACACCTTC. Its translation is CASSYSITGESGYTF.

The V gene is TRBV11-2, the J gene TRBJ1-3; unclear D gene. The ends were cut back, 6 bases at V and 0 bases at J, with 12 bases in the middle. The CDR3 length is 15 residues. CDR1 SGHAT and CDR2 FQNNGV come from the germline V gene. The CDR3 is CASRSPGVSGNTIYF. The CDR3 coding sequence is TGTGCCAGCAGGTCTCCCGGGGTCTCTGGAAACACCATATATTTT.

With regard to this clone: This CDR3 is also generated by other DNA sequences in the sample. V is TRBV7-2 and J is TRBJ2-3, with no clear D. The CDR3 totals 14 residues. Germline V gene data show CDR1 as SGHTA and CDR2 as FQGNSA. With 5 bases removed from V and 1 base from J, the gap between germline ends came to 10 bases. The CDR3 nucleotides are TGTGCCAGCAGCGTTAGGACGGGCACAGATACGCAGTATTTT. Its translation is CASSVRTGTDTQYF.

V is TRBV6-4 and J is TRBJ2-1; unclear D gene. Trimming pared 9 bases from V and 5 bases from J, leaving 14 bases between. The germline gives CDR1 MRHNA, CDR2 SNTAGT. The CDR3 length is 13 residues. Here the CDR3 DNA reads TGTGCCAGTAGCACTACAGCAAACAATGAGCAGTTCTTC. Its translation: CASSTTANNEQFF.

The V and J genes are TRBV11-2 and TRBJ2-1; the match to TRBD1 covers 10 bases. V trimming: 5 bases; J trimming: 2 bases; junction bases outside the gene matches: 12. CDR3 length equals 18 residues. The V gene's germline CDR1 is SGHAT and CDR2 FQNNGV. The CDR3 loop reads CASSPSRDRGRAYNEQFF. The CDR3 DNA reads as TGTGCCAGCAGCCCCTCCCGGGACAGGGGAAGGGCCTACAATGAGCAGTTCTTC.

V is TRBV6-5 and J is TRBJ1-1; no reliable D call. Trimming took 2 bases from V and 1 from J, leaving 14 bases between them. Germline V gene sequence: CDR1 MNHEY, CDR2 SVGAGI. The CDR3 spans 16 residues. The CDR3 bases are TGTGCCAGCAGTTACGGGTTCCGGGGAGGGAACACTGAAGCTTTCTTT. It codes for CASSYGFRGGNTEAFF.

V and J are TRBV10-3 and TRBJ1-6; 9 nucleotides align to TRBD1. With 1 base clipped from V and 7 bases from J, the junction kept 5 bases outside the gene matches. Germline V gene data show CDR1 as ENHRY and CDR2 as SYGVKD. CDR3 length: 16 amino acids. In nucleotides, the CDR3 is TGTGCCATCAGTGAGTTTGCGGGGACAGGGAATTCACCCCTCCACTTT. It translates to CAISEFAGTGNSPLHF.

The chain links TRBV30 to TRBJ1-2; D is unclear. The CDR3 covers 12 residues. Trimming left V 3 bases short and J 1 base short, with 6 bases between. CDR1 is GTSNPN and CDR2 is SVGIG in the germline V gene (reference sequence). For the CDR3, the DNA is TGTGCCTGGAGAGGGCTTAACTATGGCTACACCTTC. This gives the protein CAWRGLNYGYTF.

The genes are TRBV13 and TRBJ1-2; TRBD1 is a possible D gene (5 bases). Trimming left V 4 bases short and J 5 bases short, with 23 bases between. Germline CDR1 reads PRHDT; CDR2 reads FYEKMQ (reference sequence). This CDR3 comprises 17 residues. For the CDR3, the DNA is TGTGCCAGCAGCTCCCGGCTTTCCGGGACGGCCCTTTATGGCTACACCTTC. Its protein is CASSSRLSGTALYGYTF.

The rearrangement joins TRBV10-3 to TRBJ2-1; D may correspond to TRBD1 or TRBD2 (6 bases each). The V and J ends lost 3 bases and 15 bases respectively, with 15 bases between them. Looked up from germline, CDR1 is ENHRY and CDR2 is SYGVKD. The CDR3 covers 12 residues. CDR3 in amino acids: CAISDGGGPWFF. The CDR3 DNA sequence: TGTGCCATCAGTGATGGTGGGGGGCCATGGTTCTTC.